Below, 28 T cell receptor beta chains from the same sample are listed, as sequenced in a study of Ad26.COV2.S vaccination and SARS-CoV-2 variants. Profiled with immunoSEQ multiplex PCR; TCRdb holds only in-frame clones, not every one. The repertoire holds approximately 300,000 clones, with about 82% as singletons. As to treatment: about 20 received Ad26.COV2.S at low or high dose, single or two shots; a few received placebo; per-sample allocation not given. Sampling took place 63 days after the first vaccine or placebo injection. Sequencing used peripheral blood, obtained in a trial of Ad26.COV2.S vaccine versus placebo. The source is a person aged 18-65 years who received the Ad26.COV2.S COVID-19 vaccine or a placebo.

Turning to this clone: The same CDR3 can be traced to other DNA sequences in this sample. The V and J genes are TRBV6-5 and TRBJ1-2, with D possibly being TRBD1 (5 bases). Germline CDR1 is MNHEY and CDR2 is SVGAGI. This CDR3 has 12 amino acids. With 2 bases removed from V and 8 bases from J, the gap between germline ends came to 9 bases. The CDR3 loop reads CASSYRGDGYTF. Here the CDR3 DNA reads TGTGCCAGCAGTTACAGAGGGGACGGCTACACCTTC.

The chain carries TRBV7-3 and TRBJ1-3, with D maybe TRBD1 (5 bases). Trimming shortened V by 1 base and J by 2 bases, and 9 bases separated the two germline ends. This CDR3 is 15 amino acids long. Germline CDR1 and CDR2: SGHTA and FQGTGA. The CDR3 DNA reads as TGTGCCAGCAGCTTAAATGGGGGGGCTGGAAACACCATATATTTT. Protein: CASSLNGGAGNTIYF.

This chain links TRBV4-1 with TRBJ1-5, with D hard to call. Trimming removed 4 bases at V and 5 bases at J, with 9 bases between. CDR1 and CDR2 (germline): MGHRA, YSYEKL. The CDR3 length is 13 residues. In DNA form, the CDR3 reads TGCGCCAGCAGCCGTCTCCGGGATCAGCCCCAGCATTTT. It specifies CASSRLRDQPQHF.

This clone is a singleton in its sample. This chain connects TRBV30 to TRBJ1-2; maybe TRBD1 (5 bases). Deletions cut 4 bases from V and 4 bases from J, with 16 bases between. CDR3 length equals 14 residues. Germline CDR1 and CDR2: GTSNPN and SVGIG (reference sequence). CDR3 DNA: TGTGCCTGGACCAGGAATAGGGGACGCTATGGCTACACCTTC. Protein: CAWTRNRGRYGYTF.

V and J are TRBV2 and TRBJ1-5, with D perhaps matching TRBD1 (5 bases). The CDR3 spans 13 residues. Germline CDR1 is SNHLY and CDR2 is FYNNEI. Between the trimmed V and J ends, which lost 5 bases and 6 bases, there was a span of 11 bases. CDR3 sequence reads: CASSSGRGQPQHF. The CDR3, as DNA: TGTGCCAGCAGTTCAGGGAGGGGTCAGCCCCAGCATTTT.

The chain carries TRBV27 and TRBJ2-3; 7 bases are a match to TRBD2. The CDR3 extends over 16 amino acids. Germline trimming cut 4 bases from V and 3 bases from J; bases unmatched to any gene: 10. Germline V gives CDR1 MNHEY, CDR2 SMNVEV (reference sequence). This CDR3 is CASSYSGVHRTDTQYF. CDR3 DNA: TGTGCCAGCAGTTACAGCGGGGTCCATCGGACAGATACGCAGTATTTT.

In this sample, this clone turned up a few times. This chain uses TRBV4-1 with TRBJ2-5; D uncertain. The CDR3 covers 13 residues. Trimming stripped 1 base from V and 6 bases from J, with 9 bases between. Germline V CDR1 and CDR2: MGHRA, YSYEKL. CDR3 loop: CASSQGRSQTQYF. CDR3 nucleotide sequence: TGCGCCAGCAGCCAAGGAAGGTCTCAGACCCAGTACTTC.

The chain uses TRBV9 and TRBJ2-6; D perhaps matches TRBD2 (6 bases). The CDR3 contains 16 residues. In germline, CDR1 is SGDLS, CDR2 YYNGEE. Deletions cut 1 base from V and 2 bases from J, with 10 bases between. DNA for the CDR3: TGTGCCAGCAGCGTATTTGCGGGAACTGGGGCCAACGTCCTGACTTTC. Translation: CASSVFAGTGANVLTF.

The V and J genes are TRBV7-9 and TRBJ2-5, with D possibly matching TRBD1 (6 bases). The germline V and J ends were trimmed by 1 base and 2 bases, with 14 bases remaining between them. The CDR3 length is 16 residues. Germline V gene data show CDR1 as SEHNR and CDR2 as FQNEAQ (reference sequence). The CDR3 protein is CASSLGWNGQQETQYF. CDR3 nucleotides: TGTGCCAGCAGCTTAGGGTGGAACGGACAGCAAGAGACCCAGTACTTC.

The genes are TRBV6-2 or TRBV6-3 and TRBJ1-6, with 8 bases matching TRBD1. Germline lookup yields CDR1 MNHEY and CDR2 SVGEGT. V lost 2 bases to trimming and J lost 6 bases; unmatched junction nucleotides: 3. CDR3 length: 15 residues. CDR3 nucleotide sequence: TGTGCCAGCAGTTACATGGGACAGGTTAATTCACCCCTCCACTTT. It encodes CASSYMGQVNSPLHF.

The chain uses TRBV9 and TRBJ1-1; D gene uncertain. Deletions cut 1 base from V and 0 bases from J, with 4 bases between. The CDR3 runs 13 residues. Germline V gives CDR1 SGDLS, CDR2 YYNGEE. CDR3: CASSVWLNTEAFF. CDR3 coding DNA: TGTGCCAGCAGCGTATGGCTGAACACTGAAGCTTTCTTT.

The gene calls are TRBV7-9 and TRBJ1-5; a possible D gene is TRBD1 (6 bases). The CDR3 runs 13 residues. The V end lost 5 bases, the J end lost 11 bases, and 16 bases lay between the germline ends. CDR1 is SEHNR, CDR2 FQNEAQ, per germline (reference sequence). CDR3 residues: CASSLEGGIAQHF. For the CDR3, the DNA is TGTGCCAGCAGCCTCGAGGGGGGCATTGCCCAGCATTTT.

The V call is TRBV5-1, the J call TRBJ2-3; D remains ambiguous. The CDR3 length is 14 residues. V lost 0 bases, J lost 2 bases, and 7 bases lay in between. Looked up from germline, CDR1 is SGHRS and CDR2 is YFSETQ. CDR3 DNA: TGCGCCAGCAGCTTGGGGCGAGCCACAGATACGCAGTATTTT. As protein: CASSLGRATDTQYF.

V and J are TRBV7-2 and TRBJ2-7; tentative D call: TRBD1 (6 bases). This CDR3 has 13 residues. V was clipped by 1 base and J by 4 bases, with 8 bases between them. Germline V gene lookup returns CDR1 SGHTA and CDR2 FQGNSA. CDR3 sequence: CASSLVGQYEQYF. CDR3 nucleotide sequence: TGTGCCAGCAGCTTAGTGGGACAATACGAGCAGTACTTC.

CDR3 loop: CATKRPGEANYGYTF. The DNA of the CDR3 is TGTGCCACTAAGAGGCCCGGGGAAGCTAACTATGGCTACACCTTC. This chain links TRBV19 with TRBJ1-2, with D unclear. V lost 10 bases to trimming and J lost 0 bases, with 18 bases between them. Per the germline V gene, CDR1 is LNHDA and CDR2 is SQIVND (reference sequence). CDR3 size: 15 residues.

The V call is TRBV5-4, the J call TRBJ1-1; 7 positions match TRBD1. CDR1 and CDR2 (germline): SGHNT, YYREEE (reference sequence). The CDR3 sequence is 15 residues long. V trimming: 4 bases; J trimming: 0 bases; junction bases outside the gene matches: 6. This chain's CDR3 is CASSIYRGMNTEAFF. The DNA of the CDR3 is TGTGCCAGCAGCATCTACAGGGGCATGAACACTGAAGCTTTCTTT.

V is TRBV29-1 and J is TRBJ2-2, with a possible D match to TRBD1 (5 bases). CDR3 length equals 14 residues. Trimming pared 5 bases from V and 4 bases from J, leaving 14 bases between. CDR1 and CDR2 (germline): SQVTM, ANQGSEA. CDR3: CSVRTPKLTGELFF. The CDR3 DNA follows: TGCAGCGTTCGGACACCCAAACTCACCGGGGAGCTGTTTTTT.

This chain joins TRBV30 and TRBJ2-3; D is ambiguous. The V end was cut by 4 bases, the J end by 3 bases, with 11 bases between. The length of the CDR3 is 13 residues. Germline V gene lookup returns CDR1 GTSNPN and CDR2 SVGIG (reference sequence). The CDR3 DNA follows: TGTGCCTGGATAAAGCAAAGAACAGATACGCAGTATTTT. Translated: CAWIKQRTDTQYF.

This clone was observed once. The chain uses TRBV12-3 or TRBV12-4 and TRBJ2-2; D remains unclear. CDR3 size: 13 residues. Trimming pared 6 bases from V and 3 bases from J, leaving 8 bases between. CDR3 nucleotides: TGTGCCAGCAGCCTGCTGGACACCGGGGAGCTGTTTTTT. Translated, it gives CASSLLDTGELFF.

The V gene is TRBV2, the J gene TRBJ2-2, with D perhaps TRBD2 (6 bases). The CDR3 consists of 15 residues. The V and J ends lost 7 bases and 2 bases respectively, with 14 bases between them. CDR1 SNHLY and CDR2 FYNNEI come from the germline V gene. CDR3 protein: CASTWTTPNTGELFF. The CDR3 DNA sequence: TGTGCCAGCACCTGGACTACCCCAAACACCGGGGAGCTGTTTTTT.

V gene TRBV5-4 combines with J gene TRBJ1-2; 7 bases agree with TRBD1. Per germline, CDR1 SGHNT and CDR2 YYREEE (reference sequence). V was pared by 4 bases and J by 6 bases, with 9 bases of the junction left unmatched. CDR3 length: 14 amino acids. In DNA form, the CDR3 reads TGTGCCAGCAGCCTGACAGGGTTGGGCGATGGCTACACCTTC. Amino acids: CASSLTGLGDGYTF.

The J gene is TRBJ2-1, the V gene TRBV19; TRBD2 aligns across 13 bases. The germline CDR1 and CDR2 sequences are LNHDA and SQIVND (reference sequence). This CDR3 is 16 amino acids long. Trimming removed 3 bases from V and 6 bases from J; junction bases left unmatched: 5. The CDR3 DNA follows: TGTGCCAGTAGTATCCAACTAGCGGGGGGGCCCAATGAGCAGTTCTTC. Translated: CASSIQLAGGPNEQFF.

This sequence joins TRBV7-2 and TRBJ1-3; a weak D match, TRBD1 (6 bases). The CDR3 length is 15 residues. CDR1 and CDR2 from the germline V gene are SGHTA and FQGNSA. V was pared by 4 bases and J by 2 bases, with 12 bases between. CDR3 nucleotides: TGTGCCAGCAGCTATATCGGGGGCGCTGGAAACACCATATATTTT. It specifies CASSYIGGAGNTIYF.

The rearrangement uses TRBV20-1 and TRBJ2-3, with TRBD1 matching over 11 bases. CDR1 is DFQATT and CDR2 is SNEGSKA in the germline V gene (reference sequence). The CDR3 spans 14 residues. With V trimmed by 3 bases and J by 4 bases, 3 bases remained unmatched. The CDR3 is CSASTGQGADTQYF. DNA of the CDR3: TGCAGTGCTAGTACGGGACAGGGGGCAGATACGCAGTATTTT.

The genes are TRBV7-2 and TRBJ1-2; D gene uncertain. The CDR3 consists of 17 residues. Trimming pared 2 bases from V and 4 bases from J, leaving 20 bases between. Germline V gives CDR1 SGHTA, CDR2 FQGNSA. The chain's CDR3 is CASSLSAPGSQFYGYTF. The CDR3 DNA is TGTGCCAGCAGCTTAAGCGCCCCCGGGTCTCAGTTCTATGGCTACACCTTC.

The chain is built from TRBV9 and TRBJ2-1; D is perhaps TRBD2 (7 bases). CDR3 length: 14 residues. The V end lost 3 bases, the J end lost 10 bases, and 17 bases lay between the germline ends. In germline, CDR1 is SGDLS, CDR2 YYNGEE. CDR3 protein: CASSAGEGYGEQFF. DNA of the CDR3: TGTGCCAGCAGCGCAGGGGAGGGGTACGGGGAGCAGTTCTTC.

V gene TRBV6-5 combines with J gene TRBJ2-3; no firm D call. Germline values: CDR1 MNHEY, CDR2 SVGAGI. V gave up 7 bases and J gave up 0 bases, with 11 bases separating them. The CDR3 spans 14 residues. CDR3 region: CASIKTLSTDTQYF. As DNA, the CDR3 is TGTGCCAGCATTAAAACTCTTAGCACAGATACGCAGTATTTT.

The chain joins TRBV20-1 to TRBJ1-6, with D perhaps matching TRBD1 (5 bases). The germline CDR1 and CDR2 sequences are DFQATT and SNEGSKA (reference sequence). This CDR3 is 14 amino acids long. Trimming removed 3 bases at V and 7 bases at J, with 13 bases between. The CDR3 DNA reads TGCAGTGCTAGTATGGGACCCAGGAATTCACCCCTCCACTTT. Translation gives CSASMGPRNSPLHF.